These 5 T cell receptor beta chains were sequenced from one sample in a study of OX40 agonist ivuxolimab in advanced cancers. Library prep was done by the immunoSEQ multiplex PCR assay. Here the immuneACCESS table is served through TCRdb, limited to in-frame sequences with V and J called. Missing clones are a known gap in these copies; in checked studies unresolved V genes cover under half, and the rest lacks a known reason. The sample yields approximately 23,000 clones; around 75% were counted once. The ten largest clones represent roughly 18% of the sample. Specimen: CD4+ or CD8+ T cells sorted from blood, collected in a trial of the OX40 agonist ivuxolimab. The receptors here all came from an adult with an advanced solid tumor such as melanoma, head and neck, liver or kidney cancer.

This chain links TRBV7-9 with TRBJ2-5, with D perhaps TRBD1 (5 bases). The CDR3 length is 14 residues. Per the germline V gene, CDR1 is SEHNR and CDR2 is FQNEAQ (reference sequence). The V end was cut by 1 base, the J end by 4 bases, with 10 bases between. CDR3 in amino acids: CASSLGLGAETQYF. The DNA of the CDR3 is TGTGCCAGCAGCTTAGGGTTAGGGGCAGAGACCCAGTACTTC.

Written as DNA, the CDR3 is TGTGCCAGCAGGCCTCCTACAGCCAAAAACATTCAGTACTTC. Translating gives CASRPPTAKNIQYF. The chain joins TRBV7-9 to TRBJ2-4, with D unresolved. The V gene's germline CDR1 is SEHNR and CDR2 FQNEAQ (reference sequence). V was pared by 6 bases and J by 0 bases, with 9 bases between. This CDR3 has 14 residues.

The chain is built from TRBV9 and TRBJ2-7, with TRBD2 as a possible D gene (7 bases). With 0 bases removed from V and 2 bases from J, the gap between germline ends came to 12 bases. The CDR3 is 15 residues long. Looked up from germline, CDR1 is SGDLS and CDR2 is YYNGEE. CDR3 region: CASSVGGGGTYEQYF. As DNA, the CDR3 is TGTGCCAGCAGCGTAGGGGGGGGCGGTACCTACGAGCAGTACTTC.

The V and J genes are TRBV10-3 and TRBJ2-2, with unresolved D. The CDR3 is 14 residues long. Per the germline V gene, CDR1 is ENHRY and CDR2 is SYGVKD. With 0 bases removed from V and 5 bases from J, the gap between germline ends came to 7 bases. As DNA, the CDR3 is TGTGCCATCAGTGAGTCTCGAGAAACCGGGGAGCTGTTTTTT. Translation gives CAISESRETGELFF.

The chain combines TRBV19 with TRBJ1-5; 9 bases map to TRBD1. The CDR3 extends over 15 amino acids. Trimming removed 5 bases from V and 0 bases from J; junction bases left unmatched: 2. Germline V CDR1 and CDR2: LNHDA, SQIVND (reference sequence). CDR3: CASSGTGHSNQPQHF. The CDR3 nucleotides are TGTGCCAGTAGTGGGACAGGGCATAGCAATCAGCCCCAGCATTTT.